This T cell receptor (beta chain) was sequenced for a study of cytomegalovirus exposure and HLA in healthy donors. This CDR3 has 15 amino acids. Germline CDR1 reads LGHNA; CDR2 reads YSLEER. The V gene end was trimmed by 0 bases and the J gene end by 3 bases; junction bases not matched to a gene: 5. Only in-frame clones appear in the TCRdb table, and some are missing; sequencing was by immunoSEQ multiplex PCR. The top ten hold more than 2% of the sample, which has some 170,000 clones, about 88% seen once. The specimen sequenced was PBMCs. This sequence originates from a young woman in good health and CMV-seronegative. The chain recombines TRBV4-3 with TRBJ2-7, with 7 nucleotides matching TRBD2. CDR3 amino acids: CASSQDWEGSYEQYF. CDR3 nucleotides: TGCGCCAGCAGCCAAGATTGGGAGGGTAGCTACGAGCAGTACTTC.